This entry lists 9 T cell receptor beta chains sequenced from one sample in a study of cytomegalovirus exposure and HLA in healthy donors. The PCR used 60 Vbeta and 13 Jbeta primers. The repertoire was sequenced with immunoSEQ multiplex PCR; TCRdb's copy has only in-frame clones and lacks some. The sample includes approximately 150,000 clones. Sequences were obtained from PBMCs. These receptors were taken from a male donor in good health and CMV-seronegative.

The chain employs TRBV7-9 and TRBJ1-1, with TRBD1 identical over 10 bases. V was clipped by 6 bases and J by 3 bases; unmatched bases: 16. Germline lookup yields CDR1 SEHNR and CDR2 FQNEAQ (reference sequence). CDR3 size: 18 residues. The CDR3 is CASSGDRGRVGFDTEAFF. The CDR3 DNA reads as TGTGCCAGCAGTGGCGACAGGGGGCGGGTGGGCTTTGACACTGAAGCTTTCTTT.

The rearrangement joins TRBV19 to TRBJ1-1, with D possibly being TRBD1 (5 bases). In germline, CDR1 is LNHDA, CDR2 SQIVND (reference sequence). Between the trimmed V and J ends, which lost 7 bases and 5 bases, there was a span of 20 bases. This CDR3 has 15 residues. CDR3: CASNYNPGIITEAFF. As DNA, the CDR3 is TGTGCCAGTAATTACAATCCAGGGATCATAACTGAAGCTTTCTTT.

CDR3 region: CASSIAVHYTF. The DNA for the CDR3 is TGTGCCAGTAGTATAGCGGTTCACTACACCTTC. The chain couples TRBV19 to TRBJ1-2; D gene unclear. CDR3 size: 11 residues. Germline loops: CDR1 LNHDA, CDR2 SQIVND (reference sequence). V lost 1 base and J 10 bases, leaving 7 bases between the germline ends.

This sequence joins TRBV5-1 and TRBJ2-3; possibly TRBD2 for D (6 bases). Germline V gives CDR1 SGHRS, CDR2 YFSETQ. This CDR3 region has 15 residues. V dropped 0 bases and J dropped 5 bases, with 13 bases sitting between them. The CDR3 DNA follows: TGCGCCAGCAGCTTGGGTGGAGGGGTGGGAGATACGCAGTATTTT. The encoded protein is CASSLGGGVGDTQYF.

The V call is TRBV4-3, the J call TRBJ2-3, with 7 bases that match TRBD1. V was clipped by 3 bases and J by 7 bases; unmatched bases: 7. Germline loops: CDR1 LGHNA, CDR2 YSLEER. The CDR3 length is 14 residues. The CDR3 spells CASSQGDRSYTQYF. As DNA, the CDR3 is TGCGCCAGCAGCCAGGGGGACAGATCCTATACGCAGTATTTT.

This rearrangement joins TRBV27 to TRBJ2-2; 10 nucleotides align to TRBD2. The CDR3 has 17 amino acids. The germline V gene has CDR1 MNHEY and CDR2 SMNVEV (reference sequence). Trimming removed 2 bases from V and 5 bases from J; junction bases left unmatched: 8. The CDR3 DNA follows: TGTGCCAGCAGTTTAAGGAAGCGGGAGGGCCGTACCGGGGAGCTGTTTTTT. Its translation: CASSLRKREGRTGELFF.

The rearrangement links TRBV5-6 to TRBJ2-7; 9 bases line up with TRBD1. Germline lookup yields CDR1 SGHDT and CDR2 YYEEEE. Unmatched junction bases numbered 7, after V lost 4 bases and J lost 5 bases. This CDR3 spans 14 amino acids. The CDR3 spells CASSLGQGTNEQYF. For the CDR3, the DNA is TGTGCCAGCAGCCTTGGACAGGGGACAAACGAGCAGTACTTC.

For this clone: At one end the junction does not follow the germline gene, possibly because of a read error. The rearrangement joins TRBV4-2 to TRBJ2-5; D not resolved. Germline V gene data show CDR1 as LGHNA and CDR2 as YNFKEQ. There are 13 residues in the CDR3. The CDR3 sequence is CASSQGLQETQYF. DNA for the CDR3: TGTGCCAGCAGTCAAGGTCTACAAGAGACCCAGTACTTC.

This chain links TRBV30 with TRBJ2-5; tentatively, D is TRBD2 (6 bases). V was shortened by 2 bases and J by 9 bases, with 19 bases between the two germline ends. The CDR3 runs 14 residues. In germline, CDR1 is GTSNPN, CDR2 SVGIG (reference sequence). CDR3 region: CAWSTRGSGLSQYF. The CDR3 DNA reads as TGTGCCTGGAGTACTCGGGGTAGCGGACTTTCCCAGTACTTC.